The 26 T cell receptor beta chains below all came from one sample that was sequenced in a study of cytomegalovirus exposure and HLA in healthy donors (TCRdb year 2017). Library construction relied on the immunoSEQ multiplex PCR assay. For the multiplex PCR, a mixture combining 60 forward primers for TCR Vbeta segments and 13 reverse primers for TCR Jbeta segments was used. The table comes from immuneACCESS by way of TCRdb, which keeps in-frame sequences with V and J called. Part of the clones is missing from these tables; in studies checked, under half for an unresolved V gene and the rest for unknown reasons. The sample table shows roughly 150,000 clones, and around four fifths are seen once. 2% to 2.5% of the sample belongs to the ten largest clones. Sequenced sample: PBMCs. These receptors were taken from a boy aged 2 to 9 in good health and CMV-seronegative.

CDR3 sequence reads: CSANPGQDNSNQPQHF. The CDR3 coding sequence is TGCAGCGCGAACCCCGGACAGGACAATAGCAATCAGCCCCAGCATTTT. V is TRBV29-1 and J is TRBJ1-5; TRBD1 aligns across 7 bases. V shed 7 bases and J 0 bases; nucleotides not matched to a gene: 12. The CDR3 runs 16 residues. Germline values: CDR1 SQVTM, CDR2 ANQGSEA.

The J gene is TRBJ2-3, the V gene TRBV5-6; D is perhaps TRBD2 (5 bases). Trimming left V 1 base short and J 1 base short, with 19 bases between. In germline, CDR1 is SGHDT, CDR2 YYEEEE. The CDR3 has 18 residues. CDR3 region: CASSLYGGRSQGTDTQYF. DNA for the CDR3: TGTGCCAGCAGCTTGTACGGCGGGCGGAGCCAAGGCACAGATACGCAGTATTTT. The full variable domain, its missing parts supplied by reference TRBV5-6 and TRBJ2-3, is DAGVTQSPTHLIKTRGQQVTLRCSPKSGHDTVSWYQQALGQGPQFIFQYYEEEERQRGNFPDRFSGHQFPNYSSELNVNALLLGDSALYLCASSLYGGRSQGTDTQYFGPGTRLTVL.

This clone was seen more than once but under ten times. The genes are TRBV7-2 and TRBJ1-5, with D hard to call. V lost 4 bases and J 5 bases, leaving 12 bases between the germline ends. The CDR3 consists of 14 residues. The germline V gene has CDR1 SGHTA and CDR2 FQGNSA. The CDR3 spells CASSSRLLYQPQHF. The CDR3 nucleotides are TGTGCCAGCAGCTCTCGACTCTTGTATCAGCCCCAGCATTTT.

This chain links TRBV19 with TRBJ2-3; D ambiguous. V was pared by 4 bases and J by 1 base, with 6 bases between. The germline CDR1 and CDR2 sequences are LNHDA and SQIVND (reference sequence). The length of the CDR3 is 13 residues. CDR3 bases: TGTGCCAGTAGTAAAACAGGCACAGATACGCAGTATTTT. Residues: CASSKTGTDTQYF.

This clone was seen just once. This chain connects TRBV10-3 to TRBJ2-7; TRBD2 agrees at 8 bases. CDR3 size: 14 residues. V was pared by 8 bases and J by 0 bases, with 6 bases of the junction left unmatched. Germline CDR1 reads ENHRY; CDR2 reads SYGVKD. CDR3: CAIESGRGSYEQYF. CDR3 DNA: TGTGCCATCGAGAGCGGGAGAGGCTCCTACGAGCAGTACTTC.

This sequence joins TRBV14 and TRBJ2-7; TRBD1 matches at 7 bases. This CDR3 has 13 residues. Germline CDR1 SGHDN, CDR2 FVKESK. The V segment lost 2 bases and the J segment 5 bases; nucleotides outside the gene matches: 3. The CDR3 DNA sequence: TGTGCCAGCAGCCAAACAGGGGTAGACGAGCAGTACTTC. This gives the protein CASSQTGVDEQYF.

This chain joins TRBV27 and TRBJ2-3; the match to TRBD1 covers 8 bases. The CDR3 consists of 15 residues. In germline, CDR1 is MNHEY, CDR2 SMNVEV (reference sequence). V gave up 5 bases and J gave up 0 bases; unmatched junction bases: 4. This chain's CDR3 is CASSRWTGSTDTQYF. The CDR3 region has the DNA TGTGCCAGCAGTCGTTGGACAGGGAGCACAGATACGCAGTATTTT.

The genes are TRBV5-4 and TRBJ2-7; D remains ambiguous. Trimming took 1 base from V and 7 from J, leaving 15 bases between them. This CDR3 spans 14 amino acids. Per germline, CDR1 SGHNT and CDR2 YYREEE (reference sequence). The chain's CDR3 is CASSLLTTTREQYF. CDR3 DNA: TGTGCCAGCAGCTTGTTAACGACGACAAGAGAGCAGTACTTC.

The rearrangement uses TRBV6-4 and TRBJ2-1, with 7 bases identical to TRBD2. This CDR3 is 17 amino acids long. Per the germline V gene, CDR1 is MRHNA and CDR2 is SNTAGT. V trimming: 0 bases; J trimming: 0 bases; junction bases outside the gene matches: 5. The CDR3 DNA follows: TGTGCCAGCAGTGACTCGTCTAGCGGACGCTCCTACAATGAGCAGTTCTTC. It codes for CASSDSSSGRSYNEQFF.

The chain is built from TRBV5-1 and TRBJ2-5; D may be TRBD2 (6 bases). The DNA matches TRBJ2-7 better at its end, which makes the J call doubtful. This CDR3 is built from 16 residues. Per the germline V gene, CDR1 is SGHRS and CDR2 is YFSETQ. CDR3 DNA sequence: TGCGCCAGCAGCTTGGCCTTGGGGACTTCACTCTACGAGCAGTACTTC. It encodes CASSLALGTSLYEQYF.

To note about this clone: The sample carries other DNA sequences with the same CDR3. This CDR3 reads CASSDRPPLHF. The CDR3 DNA reads TGTGCCAGCAGTGACAGGCCACCCCTCCACTTT. The chain joins TRBV2 to TRBJ1-6, with no clear D. The CDR3 sequence is 11 residues long. V was pared by 3 bases and J by 11 bases, with 5 bases between. Per the germline V gene, CDR1 is SNHLY and CDR2 is FYNNEI.

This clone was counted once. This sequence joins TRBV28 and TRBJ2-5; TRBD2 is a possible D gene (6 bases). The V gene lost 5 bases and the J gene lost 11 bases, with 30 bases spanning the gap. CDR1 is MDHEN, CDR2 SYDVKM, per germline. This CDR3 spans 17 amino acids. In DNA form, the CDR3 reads TGTGCCAGCAGTCTGACCTTCGCCGGCCATCGGGGACGGGAGCAGTACTTC. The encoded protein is CASSLTFAGHRGREQYF.

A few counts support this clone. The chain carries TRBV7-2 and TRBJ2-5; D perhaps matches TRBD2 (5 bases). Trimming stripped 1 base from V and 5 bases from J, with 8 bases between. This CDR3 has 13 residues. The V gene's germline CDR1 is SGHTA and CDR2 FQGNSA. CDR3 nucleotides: TGTGCCAGCAGCTTAGTACAGCGGGAGACCCAGTACTTC. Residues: CASSLVQRETQYF.

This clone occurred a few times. The CDR3 DNA reads TGTGCCAGCAGTACCCCGACAGGCACCTACGAGCAGTACTTC. It specifies CASSTPTGTYEQYF. This chain links TRBV28 with TRBJ2-7, with TRBD1 as a possible D gene (6 bases). The CDR3 runs 14 residues. Germline V lookup: CDR1 MDHEN, CDR2 SYDVKM. Trimming stripped 5 bases from V and 2 bases from J, with 13 bases between.

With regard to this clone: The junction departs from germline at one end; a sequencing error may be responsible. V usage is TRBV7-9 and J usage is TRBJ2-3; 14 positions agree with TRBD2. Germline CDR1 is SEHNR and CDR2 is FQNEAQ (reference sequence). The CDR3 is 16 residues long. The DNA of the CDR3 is TGTTCCAGCAGCCCCGGGACTAGCGGGAGAACAGATACGCAGTATTTT. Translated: CSSSPGTSGRTDTQYF.

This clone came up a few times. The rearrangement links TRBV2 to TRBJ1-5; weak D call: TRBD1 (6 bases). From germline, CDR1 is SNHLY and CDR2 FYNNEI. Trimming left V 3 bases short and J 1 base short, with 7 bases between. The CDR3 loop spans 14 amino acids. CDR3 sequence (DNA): TGTGCCAGCAGTGAGGGGGCGAGCAATCAGCCCCAGCATTTT. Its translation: CASSEGASNQPQHF.

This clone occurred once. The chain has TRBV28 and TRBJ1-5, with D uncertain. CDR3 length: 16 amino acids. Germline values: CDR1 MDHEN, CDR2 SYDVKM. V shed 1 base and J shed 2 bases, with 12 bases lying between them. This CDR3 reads CASSLYAGNGNQPQHF. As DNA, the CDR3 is TGTGCCAGCAGTTTATATGCGGGGAACGGCAATCAGCCCCAGCATTTT.

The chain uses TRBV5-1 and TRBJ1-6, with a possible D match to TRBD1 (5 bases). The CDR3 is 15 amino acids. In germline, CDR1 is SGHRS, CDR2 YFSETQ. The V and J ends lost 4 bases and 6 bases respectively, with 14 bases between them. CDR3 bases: TGCGCCAGCAGCACCCAGACAGAAAGTAATTCACCCCTCCACTTT. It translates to CASSTQTESNSPLHF.

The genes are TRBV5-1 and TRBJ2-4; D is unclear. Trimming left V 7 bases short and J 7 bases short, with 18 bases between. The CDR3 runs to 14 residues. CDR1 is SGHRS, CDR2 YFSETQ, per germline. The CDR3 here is CASCLNQASNIQYF. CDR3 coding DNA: TGCGCCAGCTGTTTGAATCAGGCCTCCAACATTCAGTACTTC.

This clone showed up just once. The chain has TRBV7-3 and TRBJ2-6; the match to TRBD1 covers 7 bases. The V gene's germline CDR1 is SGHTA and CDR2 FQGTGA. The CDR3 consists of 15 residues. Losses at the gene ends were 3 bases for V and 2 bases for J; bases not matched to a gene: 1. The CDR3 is CASSFTGAGANVLTF. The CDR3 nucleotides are TGTGCCAGCAGCTTTACAGGGGCTGGGGCCAACGTCCTGACTTTC.

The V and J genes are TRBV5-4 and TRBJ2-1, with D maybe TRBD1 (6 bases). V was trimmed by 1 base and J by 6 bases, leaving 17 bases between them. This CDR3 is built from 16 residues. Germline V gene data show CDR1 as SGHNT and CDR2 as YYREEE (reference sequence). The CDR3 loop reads CASSLSPGRGFNEQFF. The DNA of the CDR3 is TGTGCCAGCAGCTTGTCTCCTGGCAGGGGATTCAATGAGCAGTTCTTC.

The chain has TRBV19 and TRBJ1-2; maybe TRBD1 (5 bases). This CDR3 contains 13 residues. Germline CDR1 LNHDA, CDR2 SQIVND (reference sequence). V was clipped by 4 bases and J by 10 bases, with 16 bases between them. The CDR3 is CASSTTEGAHYTF. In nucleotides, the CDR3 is TGTGCCAGTAGTACTACCGAAGGGGCGCACTACACCTTC.

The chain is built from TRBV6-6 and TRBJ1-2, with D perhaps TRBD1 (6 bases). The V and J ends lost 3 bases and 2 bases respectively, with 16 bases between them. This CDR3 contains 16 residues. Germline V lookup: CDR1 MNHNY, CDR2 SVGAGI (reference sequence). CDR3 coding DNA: TGTGCCAGCAGTTATGACGGCCCCAGGGGAAACTATGGCTACACCTTC. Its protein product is CASSYDGPRGNYGYTF.

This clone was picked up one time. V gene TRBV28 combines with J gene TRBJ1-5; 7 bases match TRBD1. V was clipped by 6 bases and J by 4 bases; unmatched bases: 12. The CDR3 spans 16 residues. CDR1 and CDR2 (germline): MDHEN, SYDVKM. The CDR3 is CASRADTGVRNQPQHF. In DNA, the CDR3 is TGTGCCAGCAGGGCAGATACAGGGGTGCGGAATCAGCCCCAGCATTTT. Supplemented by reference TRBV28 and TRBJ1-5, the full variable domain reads DVKVTQSSRYLVKRTGEKVFLECVQDMDHENMFWYRQDPGLGLRLIYFSYDVKMKEKGDIPEGYSVSREKKERFSLILESASTNQTSMYLCASRADTGVRNQPQHFGDGTRLSIL.

CDR3 residues: CASSLYSYSNQPQHF. CDR3 sequence (DNA): TGTGCCAGCAGTTTATACAGTTATAGCAATCAGCCCCAGCATTTT. V and J are TRBV28 and TRBJ1-5; D gene unclear. This CDR3 is 15 amino acids long. V dropped 1 base and J dropped 0 bases, with 7 bases sitting between them. Germline V gene lookup returns CDR1 MDHEN and CDR2 SYDVKM. Full variable domain (outside the CDR3, taken from reference TRBV28 and TRBJ1-5): DVKVTQSSRYLVKRTGEKVFLECVQDMDHENMFWYRQDPGLGLRLIYFSYDVKMKEKGDIPEGYSVSREKKERFSLILESASTNQTSMYLCASSLYSYSNQPQHFGDGTRLSIL.

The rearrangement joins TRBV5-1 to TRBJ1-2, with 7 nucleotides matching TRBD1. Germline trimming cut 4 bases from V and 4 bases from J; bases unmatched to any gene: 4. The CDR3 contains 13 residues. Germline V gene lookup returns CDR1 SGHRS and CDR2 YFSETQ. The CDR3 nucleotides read TGCGCCAGCAGCCCGGGACAGACCTATGGCTACACCTTC. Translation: CASSPGQTYGYTF. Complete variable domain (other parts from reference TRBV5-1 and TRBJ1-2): KAGVTQTPRYLIKTRGQQVTLSCSPISGHRSVSWYQQTPGQGLQFLFEYFSETQRNKGNFPGRFSGRQFSNSRSEMNVSTLELGDSALYLCASSPGQTYGYTFGSGTRLTVV.